The 11 T cell receptor beta chains given below trace back to one sample, sequenced in a study of CD8 T cells in Susac syndrome. Random hexamers were used to reverse transcribe about 0.45 to 1 ug of RNA. Using its own MiXCR run on the immunoSEQ multiplex PCR reads, TCRdb lists one record per CDR3 protein. The sample holds roughly 400,000 distinct CDR3 sequences, 85% to 90% seen once. Sequencing was performed on CD8+ T cells from PBMCs. The receptors stem from a human donor with multiple sclerosis.

The V call is TRBV20-1, the J call TRBJ2-5, with D perhaps matching TRBD1 (5 bases). There are 13 residues in the CDR3. The germline V and J ends were trimmed by 2 bases and 3 bases, with 10 bases remaining between them. Germline assignment: CDR1 DFQATT and CDR2 SNEGSKA (reference sequence). The CDR3 region has the DNA TGCAGTGCTAGACGGCAGGGTAAAGAGACCCAGTACTTC. Protein product: CSARRQGKETQYF.

About this clonotype: One end of the junction is discordant with germline, which a read error may explain. CDR3: CASSLSQGDGGGYTF. The CDR3 DNA sequence: TGTGCCAGCAGTCTATCTCAGGGGGACGGAGGCGGCTACACCTTC. This chain connects TRBV27 to TRBJ1-2, with 7 bases that match TRBD1. The CDR3 is made up of 15 amino acids. Germline V gene sequence: CDR1 MNHEY, CDR2 SMNVEV (reference sequence).

The chain links TRBV29-1 to TRBJ2-7; tentative D call: TRBD2 (6 bases). The germline CDR1 and CDR2 sequences are SQVTM and ANQGSEA. The CDR3 is 12 residues long. The V and J ends lost 4 bases and 2 bases respectively, with 9 bases between them. CDR3 protein: CSVGSGAYEQYF. CDR3 coding DNA: TGCAGCGTTGGTAGCGGCGCCTACGAGCAGTACTTC.

This clonotype was seen just once. The chain uses TRBV29-1 and TRBJ2-1, with a tentative D call TRBD1 (6 bases). The germline gives CDR1 SQVTM, CDR2 ANQGSEA. CDR3 size: 13 residues. The germline V and J ends were trimmed by 4 bases and 5 bases, with 12 bases remaining between them. The CDR3 sequence is CSVVGTNNNEQFF. As DNA, the CDR3 is TGCAGCGTTGTAGGGACAAACAACAATGAGCAGTTCTTC.

The V and J genes are TRBV5-6 and TRBJ2-1, with D hard to call. The V gene lost 0 bases and the J gene lost 1 base, with 8 bases spanning the gap. Germline-derived CDR1 and CDR2 are SGHDT and YYEEEE. The length of the CDR3 is 15 residues. In DNA form, the CDR3 reads TGTGCCAGCAGCTTGGTGGTGGAGTCCTACAATGAGCAGTTCTTC. It codes for CASSLVVESYNEQFF. The whole variable domain, filled in from reference TRBV5-6 and TRBJ2-1, reads DAGVTQSPTHLIKTRGQQVTLRCSPKSGHDTVSWYQQALGQGPQFIFQYYEEEERQRGNFPDRFSGHQFPNYSSELNVNALLLGDSALYLCASSLVVESYNEQFFGPGTRLTVL.

The chain couples TRBV7-9 to TRBJ1-1; D call uncertain. The germline V and J ends were trimmed by 5 bases and 5 bases, with 18 bases remaining between them. Per the germline V gene, CDR1 is SEHNR and CDR2 is FQNEAQ (reference sequence). The CDR3 has 15 residues. The DNA of the CDR3 is TGTGCCAGCAGCAGCTCCGGGAGATTGGAAACTGAAGCTTTCTTT. Residues: CASSSSGRLETEAFF.

The CDR3 bases are TGTGCCAGCAGTTACGAACCTACAGGGCGGGCCGGGGATGGCTACACCTTC. Amino acids: CASSYEPTGRAGDGYTF. The gene calls are TRBV6-5 and TRBJ1-2; perhaps TRBD1 as D (6 bases). The CDR3 has 17 amino acids. Trimming stripped 2 bases from V and 6 bases from J, with 22 bases between. Germline values: CDR1 MNHEY, CDR2 SVGAGI.

The rearrangement joins TRBV4-1 to TRBJ2-1; 8 nucleotides align to TRBD1. Germline V gene data show CDR1 as MGHRA and CDR2 as YSYEKL. The CDR3 spans 20 residues. The trim removed 3 bases at V and 4 bases at J, leaving 20 bases unmatched. The CDR3 bases are TGCGCCAGCAGCCACCGGGGACAGGTGGGGTTAATCCCCCGTTACAATGAGCAGTTCTTC. Translation gives CASSHRGQVGLIPRYNEQFF.

This chain joins TRBV27 and TRBJ2-7; no clear D gene. V was trimmed by 7 bases and J by 3 bases, leaving 16 bases between them. Germline V gene lookup returns CDR1 MNHEY and CDR2 SMNVEV (reference sequence). The CDR3 loop spans 14 amino acids. CDR3 amino acids: CASNAGSNRYEQYF. CDR3 coding DNA: TGTGCCAGCAATGCCGGGTCGAACCGCTACGAGCAGTACTTC.

The rearrangement joins TRBV20-1 to TRBJ1-1; D gene unclear. The CDR3 contains 13 residues. V lost 3 bases and J lost 1, with 9 bases in between. Germline V lookup: CDR1 DFQATT, CDR2 SNEGSKA (reference sequence). The CDR3 DNA sequence: TGCAGTGCTAGTACTGGGGAGAACACTGAAGCTTTCTTT. Encoded protein: CSASTGENTEAFF.

This sequence joins TRBV9 and TRBJ2-1, with D perhaps TRBD2 (6 bases). Germline V lookup: CDR1 SGDLS, CDR2 YYNGEE. Trimming pared 0 bases from V and 9 bases from J, leaving 13 bases between. The CDR3 extends over 14 amino acids. In nucleotides, the CDR3 is TGTGCCAGCAGCGTAGCAGGAGGGCCGGGTGAGCAGTTCTTC. This translates into CASSVAGGPGEQFF.